This section outlines one T cell receptor beta chain sequence together with its context. The PCR had 60 Vbeta and 13 Jbeta primers. The protocol was immunoSEQ multiplex PCR, while the TCRdb copy is restricted to in-frame clones and leaves out a portion. This repertoire includes about 140,000 clones. CDR3 length: 15 amino acids. Per germline, CDR1 MNHEY and CDR2 SMNVEV (reference sequence). Unmatched junction bases numbered 9, after V lost 9 bases and J lost 1 base. This sample is part of a study of cytomegalovirus exposure and HLA in healthy donors. The chain combines TRBV27 with TRBJ1-5; TRBD1 matches at 7 bases. The sample consisted of PBMCs. The source of this sequence is a male donor in good health and CMV-seronegative. This CDR3 is CASRIQGLSNQPQHF. In DNA, the CDR3 is TGTGCCAGTAGGATACAGGGGTTAAGCAATCAGCCCCAGCATTTT.